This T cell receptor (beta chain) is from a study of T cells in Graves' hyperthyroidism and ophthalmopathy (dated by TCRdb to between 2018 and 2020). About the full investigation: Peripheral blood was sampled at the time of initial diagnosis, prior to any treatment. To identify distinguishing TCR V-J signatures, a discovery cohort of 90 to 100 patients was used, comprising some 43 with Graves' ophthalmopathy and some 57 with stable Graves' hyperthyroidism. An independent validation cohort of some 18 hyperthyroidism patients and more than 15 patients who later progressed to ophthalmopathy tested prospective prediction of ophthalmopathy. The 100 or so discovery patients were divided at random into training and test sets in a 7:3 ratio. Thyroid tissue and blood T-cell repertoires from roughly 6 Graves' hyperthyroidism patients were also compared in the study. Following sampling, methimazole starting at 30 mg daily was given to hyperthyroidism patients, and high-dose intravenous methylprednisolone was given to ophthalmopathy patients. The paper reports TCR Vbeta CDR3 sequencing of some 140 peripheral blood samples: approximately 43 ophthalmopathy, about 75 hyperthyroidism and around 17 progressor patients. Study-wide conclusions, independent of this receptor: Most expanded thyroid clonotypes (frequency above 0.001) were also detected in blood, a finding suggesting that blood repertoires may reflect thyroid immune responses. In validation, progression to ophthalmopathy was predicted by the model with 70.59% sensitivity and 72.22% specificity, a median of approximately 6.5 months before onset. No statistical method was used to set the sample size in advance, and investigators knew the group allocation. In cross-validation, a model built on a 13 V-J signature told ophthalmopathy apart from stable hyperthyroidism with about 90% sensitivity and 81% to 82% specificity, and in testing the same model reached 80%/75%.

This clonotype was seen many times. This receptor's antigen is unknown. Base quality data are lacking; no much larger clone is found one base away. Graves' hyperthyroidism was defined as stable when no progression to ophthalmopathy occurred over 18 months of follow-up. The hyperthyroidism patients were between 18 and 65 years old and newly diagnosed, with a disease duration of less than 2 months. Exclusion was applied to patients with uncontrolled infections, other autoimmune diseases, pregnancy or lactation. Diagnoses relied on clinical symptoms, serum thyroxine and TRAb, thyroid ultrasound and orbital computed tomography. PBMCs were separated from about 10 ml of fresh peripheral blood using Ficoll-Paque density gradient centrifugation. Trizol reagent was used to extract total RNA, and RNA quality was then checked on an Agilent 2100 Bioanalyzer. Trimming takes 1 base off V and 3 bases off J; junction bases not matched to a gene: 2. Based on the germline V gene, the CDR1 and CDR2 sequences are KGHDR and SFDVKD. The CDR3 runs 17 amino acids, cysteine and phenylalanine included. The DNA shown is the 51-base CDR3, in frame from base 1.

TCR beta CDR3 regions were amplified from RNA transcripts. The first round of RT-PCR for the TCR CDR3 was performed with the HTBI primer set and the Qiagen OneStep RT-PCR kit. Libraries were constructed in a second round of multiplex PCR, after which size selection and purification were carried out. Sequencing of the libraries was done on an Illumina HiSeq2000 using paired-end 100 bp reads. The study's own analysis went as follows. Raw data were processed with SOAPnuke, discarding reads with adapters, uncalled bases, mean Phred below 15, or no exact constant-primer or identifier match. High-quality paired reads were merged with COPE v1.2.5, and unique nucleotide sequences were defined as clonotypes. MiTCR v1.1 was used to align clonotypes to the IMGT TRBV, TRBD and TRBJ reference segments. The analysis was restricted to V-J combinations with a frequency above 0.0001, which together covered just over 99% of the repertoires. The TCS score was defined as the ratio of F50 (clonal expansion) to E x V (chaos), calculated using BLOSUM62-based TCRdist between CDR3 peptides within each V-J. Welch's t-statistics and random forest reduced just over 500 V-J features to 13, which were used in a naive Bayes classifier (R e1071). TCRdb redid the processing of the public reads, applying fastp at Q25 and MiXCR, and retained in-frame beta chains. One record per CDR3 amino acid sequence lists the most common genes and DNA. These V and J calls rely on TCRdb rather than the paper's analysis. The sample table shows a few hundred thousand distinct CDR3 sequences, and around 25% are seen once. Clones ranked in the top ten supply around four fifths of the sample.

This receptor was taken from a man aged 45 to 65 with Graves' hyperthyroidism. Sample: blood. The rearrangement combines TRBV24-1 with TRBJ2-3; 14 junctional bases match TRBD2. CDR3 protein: CATSDFGLAGGTDTQYF. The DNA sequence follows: TGTGCCACCAGTGATTTTGGACTAGCGGGAGGAACAGATACGCAGTATTTT.